The clone carrying this TCR beta chain was seen many times. Its antigen is unknown. TCR cDNA, made by 5'RACE template switching, carried an added universal primer site and UMIs. TCRdb reprocessed the 5' RACE reads via MiXCR and lists one record per CDR3 protein. The table records about 240,000 distinct CDR3 sequences, over 3% of them present only once. The data are from a study of T cells after yellow fever vaccination. Whole-study context: Fractions with few cells were prepared using SMART-Seq v4 Ultra Low Input.

V lost 5 bases to trimming and J lost 1 base; unmatched junction nucleotides: 3. This CDR3 region has 14 residues. Germline CDR1 reads DFQATT; CDR2 reads SNEGSKA (reference sequence). Study outcomes and limitations: The bulk population could contribute abundant contaminating clonotypes to FACS-sorted repertoires. A minor fraction of clonotypes spanned both CD4 and CD8 compartments.

This TCR was sampled from a man between 18 and 35 years old who received the YFV17D yellow fever vaccine. V is TRBV20-1 and J is TRBJ2-5, with TRBD2 matching over 11 bases. Sequenced here: PBMCs, sampled 15 days after the yellow fever booster vaccination. CDR3 residues: CSAHSGGAQETQYF. CDR3 coding DNA: TGCAGTGCTCATAGCGGGGGGGCCCAAGAGACCCAGTACTTC.